This T cell receptor (beta chain) emerged from a study of T cell responses to AZD1222 COVID-19 vaccine. Findings of the study overall: Reports say nearly half of spike-specific TCRs go after unmutated variant regions. Regions 160-218 and 743-854 held dominance among vaccine-associated CD4 TCRs, which spanned spike.

The CDR3 extends over 14 amino acids. Between the trimmed V and J ends, which lost 3 bases and 3 bases, there was a span of 12 bases. Germline V gene lookup returns CDR1 SGHVS and CDR2 FNYEAQ. Some clones are missing from TCRdb's copy, which holds only in-frame ones; the method was immunoSEQ multiplex PCR. The sample carries more than 95,000 clones, roughly 92% recorded once. This clone was seen only a few times. Its antigen remains unidentified. The same CDR3 is also encoded by other DNA sequences in this sample. The sequences come from peripheral blood, collected 28 days after the second AZD1222 dose. The rearrangement joins TRBV7-6 to TRBJ2-7; D may correspond to TRBD1 or TRBD2 (7 bases each). The source is an adult who received the AZD1222 COVID-19 vaccine. Written as DNA, the CDR3 is TGTGCCAGCAGCTTCACAGGGGAGGGCTACGAGCAGTACTTC. Translated: CASSFTGEGYEQYF.